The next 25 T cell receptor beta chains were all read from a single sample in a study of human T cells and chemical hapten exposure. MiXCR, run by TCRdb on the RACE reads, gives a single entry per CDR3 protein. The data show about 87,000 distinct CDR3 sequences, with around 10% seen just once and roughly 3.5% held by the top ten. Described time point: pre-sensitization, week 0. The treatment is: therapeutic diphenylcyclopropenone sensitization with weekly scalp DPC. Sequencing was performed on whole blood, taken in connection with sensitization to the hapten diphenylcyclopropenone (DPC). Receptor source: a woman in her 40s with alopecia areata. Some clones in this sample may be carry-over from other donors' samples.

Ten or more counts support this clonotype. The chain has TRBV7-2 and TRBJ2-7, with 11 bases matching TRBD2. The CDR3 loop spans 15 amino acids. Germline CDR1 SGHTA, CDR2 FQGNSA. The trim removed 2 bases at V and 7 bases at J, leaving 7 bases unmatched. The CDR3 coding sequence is TGTGCCAGCAGCTTAATAGCGGGGGGGCCCTGGGAGCAGTACTTC. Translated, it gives CASSLIAGGPWEQYF.

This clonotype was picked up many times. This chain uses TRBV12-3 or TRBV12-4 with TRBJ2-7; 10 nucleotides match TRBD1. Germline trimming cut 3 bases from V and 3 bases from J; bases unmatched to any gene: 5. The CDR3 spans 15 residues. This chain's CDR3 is CASSLDRGALYEQYF. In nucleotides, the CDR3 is TGTGCCAGCAGTTTGGACAGGGGGGCCCTCTACGAGCAGTACTTC.

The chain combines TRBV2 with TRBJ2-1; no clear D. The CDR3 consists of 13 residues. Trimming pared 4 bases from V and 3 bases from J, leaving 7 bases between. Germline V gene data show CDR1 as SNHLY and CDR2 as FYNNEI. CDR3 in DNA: TGTGCCAGCAGTGTCCCTAGCTACAATGAGCAGTTCTTC. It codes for CASSVPSYNEQFF.

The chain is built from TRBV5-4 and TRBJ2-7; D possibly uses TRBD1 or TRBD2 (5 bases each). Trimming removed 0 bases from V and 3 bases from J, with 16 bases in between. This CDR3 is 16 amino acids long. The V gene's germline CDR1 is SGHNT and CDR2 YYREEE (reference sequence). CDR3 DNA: TGTGCCAGCAGCTTGGACGGGACCTTATGGAACTACGAGCAGTACTTC. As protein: CASSLDGTLWNYEQYF. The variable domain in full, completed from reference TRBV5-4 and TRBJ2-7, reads ETGVTQSPTHLIKTRGQQVTLRCSSQSGHNTVSWYQQALGQGPQFIFQYYREEENGRGNFPPRFSGLQFPNYSSELNVNALELDDSALYLCASSLDGTLWNYEQYFGPGTRLTVT.

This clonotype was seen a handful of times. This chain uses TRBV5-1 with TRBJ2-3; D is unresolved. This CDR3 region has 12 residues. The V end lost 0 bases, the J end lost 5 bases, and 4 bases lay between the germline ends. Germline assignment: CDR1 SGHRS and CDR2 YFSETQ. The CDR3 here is CASSLVVDTQYF. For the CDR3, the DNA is TGCGCCAGCAGCTTGGTTGTAGATACGCAGTATTTT.

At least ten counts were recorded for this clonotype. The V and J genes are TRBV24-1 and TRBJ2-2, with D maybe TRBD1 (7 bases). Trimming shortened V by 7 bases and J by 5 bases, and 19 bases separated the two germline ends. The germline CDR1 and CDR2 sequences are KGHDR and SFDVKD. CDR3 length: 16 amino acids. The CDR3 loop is CATSPGGRGRTGELFF. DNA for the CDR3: TGTGCCACCAGCCCTGGGGGCAGGGGGAGGACCGGGGAGCTGTTTTTT.

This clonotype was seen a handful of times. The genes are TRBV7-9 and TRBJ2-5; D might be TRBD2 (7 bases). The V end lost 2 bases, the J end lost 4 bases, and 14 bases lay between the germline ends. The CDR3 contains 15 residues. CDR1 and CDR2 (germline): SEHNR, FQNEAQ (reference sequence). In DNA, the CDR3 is TGTGCCAGCAGCTTAATGGCGGGGGCAAGAGAGACCCAGTACTTC. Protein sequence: CASSLMAGARETQYF.

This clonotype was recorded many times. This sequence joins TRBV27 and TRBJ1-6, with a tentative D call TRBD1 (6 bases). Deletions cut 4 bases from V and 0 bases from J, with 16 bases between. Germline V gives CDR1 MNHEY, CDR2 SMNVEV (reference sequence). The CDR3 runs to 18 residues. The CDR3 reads CASSSLTGTRSYNSPLHF. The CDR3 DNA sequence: TGTGCCAGCAGTTCCCTAACAGGGACCCGCTCCTATAATTCACCCCTCCACTTT.

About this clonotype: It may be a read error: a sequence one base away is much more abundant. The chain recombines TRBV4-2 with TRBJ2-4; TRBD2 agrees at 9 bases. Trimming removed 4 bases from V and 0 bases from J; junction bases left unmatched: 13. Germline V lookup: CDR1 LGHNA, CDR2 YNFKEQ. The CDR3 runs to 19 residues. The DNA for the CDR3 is TGTGCCAGCAGCCCGTCGGGACAAGCGGGGGGAGTAGCCAAAAACATTCAGTACTTC. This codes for CASSPSGQAGGVAKNIQYF.

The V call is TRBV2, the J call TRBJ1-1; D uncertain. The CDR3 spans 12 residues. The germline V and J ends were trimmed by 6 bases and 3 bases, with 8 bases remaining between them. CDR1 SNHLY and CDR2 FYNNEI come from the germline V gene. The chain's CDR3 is CASRRQDTEAFF. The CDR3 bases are TGTGCCAGCAGGCGACAAGACACTGAAGCTTTCTTT. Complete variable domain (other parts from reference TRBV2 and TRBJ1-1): EPEVTQTPSHQVTQMGQEVILRCVPISNHLYFYWYRQILGQKVEFLVSFYNNEISEKSEIFDDQFSVERPDGSNFTLKIRSTKLEDSAMYFCASRRQDTEAFFGQGTRLTVV.

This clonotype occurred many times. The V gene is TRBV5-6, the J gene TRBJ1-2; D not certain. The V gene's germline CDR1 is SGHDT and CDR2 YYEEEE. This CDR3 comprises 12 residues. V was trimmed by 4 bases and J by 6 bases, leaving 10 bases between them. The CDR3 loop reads CASSPTGHGYTF. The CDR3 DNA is TGTGCCAGCAGCCCCACTGGGCATGGCTACACCTTC.

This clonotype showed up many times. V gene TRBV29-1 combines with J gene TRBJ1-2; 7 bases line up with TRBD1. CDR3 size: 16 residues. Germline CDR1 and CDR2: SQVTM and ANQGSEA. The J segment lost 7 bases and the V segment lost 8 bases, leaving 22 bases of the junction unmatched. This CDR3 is CSYVDREAGEGRGYTF. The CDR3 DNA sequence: TGCAGCTACGTCGACAGGGAAGCAGGGGAGGGCCGTGGCTACACCTTC.

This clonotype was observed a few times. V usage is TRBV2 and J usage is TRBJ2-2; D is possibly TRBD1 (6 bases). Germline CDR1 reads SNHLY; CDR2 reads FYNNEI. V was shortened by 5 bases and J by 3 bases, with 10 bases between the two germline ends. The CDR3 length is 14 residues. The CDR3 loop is CASSTRQDTGELFF. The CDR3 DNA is TGTGCCAGCAGTACGCGACAGGACACCGGGGAGCTGTTTTTT.

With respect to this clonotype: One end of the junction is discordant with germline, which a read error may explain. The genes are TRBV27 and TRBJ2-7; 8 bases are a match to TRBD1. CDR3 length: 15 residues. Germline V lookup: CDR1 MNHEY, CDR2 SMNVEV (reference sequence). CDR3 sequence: CVSALTGGRPYEQYF. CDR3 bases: TGTGTCAGCGCGCTCACAGGGGGTAGACCTTACGAGCAGTACTTC.

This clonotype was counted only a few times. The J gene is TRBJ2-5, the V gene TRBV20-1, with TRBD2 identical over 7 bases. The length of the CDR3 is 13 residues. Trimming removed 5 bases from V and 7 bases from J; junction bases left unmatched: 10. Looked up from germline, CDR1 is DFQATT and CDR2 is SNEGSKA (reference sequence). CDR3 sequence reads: CSASSGVGWTQYF. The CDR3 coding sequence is TGCAGTGCTTCGAGCGGGGTTGGGTGGACCCAGTACTTC.

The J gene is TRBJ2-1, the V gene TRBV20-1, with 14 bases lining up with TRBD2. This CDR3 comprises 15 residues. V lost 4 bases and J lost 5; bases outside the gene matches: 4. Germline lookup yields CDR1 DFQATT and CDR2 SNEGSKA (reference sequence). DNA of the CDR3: TGCAGTGCTATTCGACTAGCGGGGGGGGACAATGAGCAGTTCTTC. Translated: CSAIRLAGGDNEQFF.

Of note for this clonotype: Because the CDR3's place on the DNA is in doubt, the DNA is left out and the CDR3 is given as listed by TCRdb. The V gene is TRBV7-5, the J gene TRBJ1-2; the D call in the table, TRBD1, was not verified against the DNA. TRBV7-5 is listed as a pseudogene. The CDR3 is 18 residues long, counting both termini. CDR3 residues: CISVPEALRRQGDYGYTF.

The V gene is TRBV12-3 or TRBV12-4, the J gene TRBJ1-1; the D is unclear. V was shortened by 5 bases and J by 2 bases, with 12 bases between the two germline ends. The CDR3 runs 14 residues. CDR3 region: CASSLHGSNTEAFF. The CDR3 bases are TGTGCCAGCAGTCTCCACGGTTCTAACACTGAAGCTTTCTTT.

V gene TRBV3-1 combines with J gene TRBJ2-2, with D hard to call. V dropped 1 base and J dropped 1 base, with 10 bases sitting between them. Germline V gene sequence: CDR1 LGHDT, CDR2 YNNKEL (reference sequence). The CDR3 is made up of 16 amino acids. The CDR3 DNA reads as TGTGCCAGCAGCCAAGGTATGGGCCTGAACACCGGGGAGCTGTTTTTT. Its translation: CASSQGMGLNTGELFF.

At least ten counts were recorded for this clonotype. The CDR3 protein is CASSFDWGANIQYF. DNA of the CDR3: TGTGCCAGCAGTTTCGACTGGGGGGCAAACATTCAGTACTTC. This rearrangement joins TRBV28 to TRBJ2-4, with D perhaps TRBD1 or TRBD2 (6 bases each). The CDR3 consists of 14 residues. With 3 bases removed from V and 6 bases from J, the gap between germline ends came to 12 bases. Germline loops: CDR1 MDHEN, CDR2 SYDVKM.

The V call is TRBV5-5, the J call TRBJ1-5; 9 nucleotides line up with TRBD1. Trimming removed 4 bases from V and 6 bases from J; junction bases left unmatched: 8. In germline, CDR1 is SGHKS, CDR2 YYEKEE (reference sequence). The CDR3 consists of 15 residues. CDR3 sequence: CASSRTGGRGQPQHF. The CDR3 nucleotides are TGTGCCAGCAGCCGTACAGGGGGCCGGGGTCAGCCCCAGCATTTT.

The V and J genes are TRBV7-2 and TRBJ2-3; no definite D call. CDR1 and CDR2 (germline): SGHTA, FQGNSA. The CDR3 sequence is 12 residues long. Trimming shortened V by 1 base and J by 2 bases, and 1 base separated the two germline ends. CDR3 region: CASSLDTDTQYF. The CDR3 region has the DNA TGTGCCAGCAGCTTAGACACAGATACGCAGTATTTT.

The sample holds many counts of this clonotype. The CDR3: CASSSGGGQETQYF. The CDR3, as DNA: TGTGCCAGCAGTAGCGGGGGCGGACAAGAGACCCAGTACTTC. V gene TRBV6-2 or TRBV6-3 combines with J gene TRBJ2-5, with 8 bases fitting TRBD2. CDR3 size: 14 residues. The germline V gene encodes CDR1 MNHEY and CDR2 SVGEGT. The V and J ends lost 5 bases and 2 bases, in that order; junction bases with no gene match: 4.

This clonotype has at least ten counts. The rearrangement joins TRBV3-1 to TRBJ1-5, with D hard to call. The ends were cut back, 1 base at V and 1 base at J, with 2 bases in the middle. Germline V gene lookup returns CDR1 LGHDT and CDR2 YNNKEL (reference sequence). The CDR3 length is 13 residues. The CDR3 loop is CASSQGSNQPQHF. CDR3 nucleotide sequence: TGTGCCAGCAGCCAAGGGAGCAATCAGCCCCAGCATTTT.

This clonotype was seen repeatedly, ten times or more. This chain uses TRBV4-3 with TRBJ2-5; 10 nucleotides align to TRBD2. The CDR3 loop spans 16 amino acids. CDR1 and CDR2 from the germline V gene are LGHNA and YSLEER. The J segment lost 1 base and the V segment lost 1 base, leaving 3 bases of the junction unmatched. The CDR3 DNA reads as TGCGCCAGCAGCCAAGGCGAGCGGGGGGGCCAAGAGACCCAGTACTTC. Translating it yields CASSQGERGGQETQYF.